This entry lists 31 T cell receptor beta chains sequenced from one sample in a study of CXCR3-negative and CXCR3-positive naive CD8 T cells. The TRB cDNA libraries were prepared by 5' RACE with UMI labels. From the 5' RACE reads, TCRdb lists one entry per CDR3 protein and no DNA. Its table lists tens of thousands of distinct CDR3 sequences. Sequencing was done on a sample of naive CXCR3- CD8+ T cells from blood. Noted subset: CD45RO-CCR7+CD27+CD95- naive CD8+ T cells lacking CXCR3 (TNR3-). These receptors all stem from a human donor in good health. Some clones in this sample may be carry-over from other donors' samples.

CDR3 sequence reads: CASSETGGTGELFF. The chain has TRBV19 and TRBJ2-2; no DNA is available, so the TRBD1 call from TCRdb remains unchecked. The CDR3 totals 14 residues. The germline V gene has CDR1 LNHDA and CDR2 SQIVND (reference sequence).

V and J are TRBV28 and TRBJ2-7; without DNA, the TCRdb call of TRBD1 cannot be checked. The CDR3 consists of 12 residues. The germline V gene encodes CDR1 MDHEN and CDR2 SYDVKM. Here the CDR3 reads CASSPTGPWQYF.

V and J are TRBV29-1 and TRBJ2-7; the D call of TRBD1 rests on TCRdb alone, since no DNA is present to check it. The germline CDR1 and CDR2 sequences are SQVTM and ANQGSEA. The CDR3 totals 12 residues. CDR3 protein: CSVLTGGHEQYF.

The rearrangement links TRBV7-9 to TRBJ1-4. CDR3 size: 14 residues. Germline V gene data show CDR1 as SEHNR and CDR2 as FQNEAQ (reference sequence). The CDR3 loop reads CASSLVRANEKLFF.

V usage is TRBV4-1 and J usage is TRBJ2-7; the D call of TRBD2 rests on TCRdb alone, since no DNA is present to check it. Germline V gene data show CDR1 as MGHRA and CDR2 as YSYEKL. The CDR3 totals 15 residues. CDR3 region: CASSSGLAGPYEQYF.

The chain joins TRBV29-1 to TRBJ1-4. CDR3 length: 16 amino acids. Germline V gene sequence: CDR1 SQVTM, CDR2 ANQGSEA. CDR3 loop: CSVADPTTATNEKLFF.

CDR3 in amino acids: CSVRQGLSYGYTF. V usage is TRBV29-1 and J usage is TRBJ1-2; the D call from TCRdb, TRBD1, cannot be confirmed without DNA. Germline V lookup: CDR1 SQVTM, CDR2 ANQGSEA. CDR3 length: 13 residues.

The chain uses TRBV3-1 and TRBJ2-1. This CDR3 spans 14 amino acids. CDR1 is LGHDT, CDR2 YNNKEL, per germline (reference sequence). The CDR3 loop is CASSQGAGYNEQFF.

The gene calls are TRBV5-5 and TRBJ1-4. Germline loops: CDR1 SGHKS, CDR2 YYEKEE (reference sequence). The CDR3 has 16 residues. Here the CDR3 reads CASSFRQRATNEKLFF.

This chain's CDR3 is CSARPNTEAFF. The chain carries TRBV20-1 and TRBJ1-1. The CDR3 is 11 residues long. Germline V gene sequence: CDR1 DFQATT, CDR2 SNEGSKA (reference sequence).

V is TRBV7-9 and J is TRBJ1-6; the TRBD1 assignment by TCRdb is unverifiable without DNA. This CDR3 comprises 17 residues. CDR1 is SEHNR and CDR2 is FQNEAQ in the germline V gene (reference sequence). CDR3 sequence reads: CASSLDETGNYNSPLHF. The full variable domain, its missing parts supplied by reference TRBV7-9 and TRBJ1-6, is DTGVSQNPRHKITKRGQNVTFRCDPISEHNRLYWYRQTLGQGPEFLTYFQNEAQLEKSRLLSDRFSAERPKGSFSTLEIQRTEQGDSAMYLCASSLDETGNYNSPLHFGNGTRLTVT.

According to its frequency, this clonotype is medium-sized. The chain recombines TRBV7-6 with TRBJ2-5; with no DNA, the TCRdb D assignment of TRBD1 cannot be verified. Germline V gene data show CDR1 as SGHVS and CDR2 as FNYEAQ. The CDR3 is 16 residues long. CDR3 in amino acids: CASSELGQDYQETQYF.

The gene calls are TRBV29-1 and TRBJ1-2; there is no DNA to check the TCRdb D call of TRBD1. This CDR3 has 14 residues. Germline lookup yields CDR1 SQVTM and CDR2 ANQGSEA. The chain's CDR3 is CSVDRTVLLNGYTF. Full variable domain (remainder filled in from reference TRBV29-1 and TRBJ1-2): SAVISQKPSRDICQRGTSLTIQCQVDSQVTMMFWYRQQPGQSLTLIATANQGSEATYESGFVIDKFPISRPNLTFSTLTVSNMSPEDSSIYLCSVDRTVLLNGYTFGSGTRLTVV.

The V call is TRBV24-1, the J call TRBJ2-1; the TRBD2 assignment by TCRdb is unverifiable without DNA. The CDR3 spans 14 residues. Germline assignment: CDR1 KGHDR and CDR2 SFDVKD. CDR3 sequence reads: CATSEEGTNNEQFF.

The chain's CDR3 is CASSLFGTGSDQPQHF. The chain recombines TRBV6-6 with TRBJ1-5; TCRdb's D gene call, TRBD1, goes unchecked for lack of DNA. The germline V gene encodes CDR1 MNHNY and CDR2 SVGAGI (reference sequence). This CDR3 has 16 residues.

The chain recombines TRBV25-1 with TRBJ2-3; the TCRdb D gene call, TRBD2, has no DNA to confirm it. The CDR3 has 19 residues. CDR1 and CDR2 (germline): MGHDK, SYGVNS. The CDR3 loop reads CASSDPTSGGAWGTDTQYF.

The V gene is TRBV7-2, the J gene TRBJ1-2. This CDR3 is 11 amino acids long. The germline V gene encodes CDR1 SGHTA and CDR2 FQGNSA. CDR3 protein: CASSLAMGYTF. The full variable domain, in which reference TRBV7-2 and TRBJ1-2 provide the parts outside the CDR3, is GAGVSQSPSNKVTEKGKDVELRCDPISGHTALYWYRQSLGQGLEFLIYFQGNSAPDKSGLPSDRFSAERTGGSVSTLTIQRTQQEDSAVYLCASSLAMGYTFGSGTRLTVV.

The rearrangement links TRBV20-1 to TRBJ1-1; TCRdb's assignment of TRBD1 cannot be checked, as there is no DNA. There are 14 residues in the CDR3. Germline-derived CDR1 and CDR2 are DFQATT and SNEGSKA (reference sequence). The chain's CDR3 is CSARVMDRATEAFF.

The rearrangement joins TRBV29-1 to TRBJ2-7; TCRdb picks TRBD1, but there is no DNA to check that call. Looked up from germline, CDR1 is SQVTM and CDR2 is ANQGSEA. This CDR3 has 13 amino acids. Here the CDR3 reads CSVELGTDYEQYF.

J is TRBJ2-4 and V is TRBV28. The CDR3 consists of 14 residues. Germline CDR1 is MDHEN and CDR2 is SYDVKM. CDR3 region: CASSAGLAKNIQYF.

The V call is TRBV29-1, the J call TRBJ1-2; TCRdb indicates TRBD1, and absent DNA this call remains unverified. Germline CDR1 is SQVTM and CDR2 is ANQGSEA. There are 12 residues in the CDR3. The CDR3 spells CSVEGTDYGYTF.

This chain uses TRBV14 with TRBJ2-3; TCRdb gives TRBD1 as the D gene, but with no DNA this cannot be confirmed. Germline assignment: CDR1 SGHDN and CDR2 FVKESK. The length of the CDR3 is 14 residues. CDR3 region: CASSPPGRTDTQYF. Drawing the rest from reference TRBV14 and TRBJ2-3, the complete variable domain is EAGVTQFPSHSVIEKGQTVTLRCDPISGHDNLYWYRRVMGKEIKFLLHFVKESKQDESGMPNNRFLAERTGGTYSTLKVQPAELEDSGVYFCASSPPGRTDTQYFGPGTRLTVL.

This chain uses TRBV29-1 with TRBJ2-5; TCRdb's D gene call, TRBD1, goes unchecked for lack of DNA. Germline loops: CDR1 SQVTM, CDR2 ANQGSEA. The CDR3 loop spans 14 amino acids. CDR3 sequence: CSVEDRQGVETQYF.

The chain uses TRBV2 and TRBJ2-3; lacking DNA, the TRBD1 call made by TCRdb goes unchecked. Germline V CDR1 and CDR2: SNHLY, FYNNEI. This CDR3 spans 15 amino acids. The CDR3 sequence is CASTDRQGISDTQYF.

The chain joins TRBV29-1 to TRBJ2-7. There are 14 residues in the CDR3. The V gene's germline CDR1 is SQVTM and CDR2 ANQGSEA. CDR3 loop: CSVEKLDGVDEQYF.

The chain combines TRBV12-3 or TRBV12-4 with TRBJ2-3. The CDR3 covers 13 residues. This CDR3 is CASKGSGADTQYF.

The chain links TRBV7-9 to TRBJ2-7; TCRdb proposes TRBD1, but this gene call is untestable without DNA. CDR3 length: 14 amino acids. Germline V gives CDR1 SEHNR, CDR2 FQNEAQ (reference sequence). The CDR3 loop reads CASSPPGTAYEQYF.

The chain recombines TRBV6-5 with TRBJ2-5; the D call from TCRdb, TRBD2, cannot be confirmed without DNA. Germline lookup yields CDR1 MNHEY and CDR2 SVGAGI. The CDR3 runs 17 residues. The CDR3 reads CASSYQNGLAKEETQYF.

The CDR3 loop is CASRQQGGNQPQHF. This rearrangement joins TRBV27 to TRBJ1-5; as DNA is missing, the TRBD1 call by TCRdb cannot be tested. Germline V CDR1 and CDR2: MNHEY, SMNVEV (reference sequence). The CDR3 is 14 residues long.

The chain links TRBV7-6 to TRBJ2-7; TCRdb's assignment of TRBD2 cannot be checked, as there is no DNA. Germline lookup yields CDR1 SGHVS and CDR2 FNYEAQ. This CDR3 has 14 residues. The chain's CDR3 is CASSLFGGAYEQYF.

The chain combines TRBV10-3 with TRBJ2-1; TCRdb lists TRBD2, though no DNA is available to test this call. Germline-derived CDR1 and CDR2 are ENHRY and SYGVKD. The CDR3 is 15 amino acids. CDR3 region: CAILADSGPYNEQFF.